This T cell receptor beta chain was sequenced for a study of early T cells in non-severe SARS-CoV-2 infection. The CDR3 is made up of 13 amino acids. Trimming removed 6 bases from V and 3 bases from J, with 11 bases in between. Germline V lookup: CDR1 MNHEY, CDR2 SVGEGT. TCRdb redid the calling of the 5' RACE reads with MiXCR, one entry per CDR3 protein. The top ten clones hold 5% to 7% of a sample with 87,000 or so distinct CDR3 sequences, 12% to 15% of them seen once. This clonotype was seen only a few times. The chain links TRBV6-2 or TRBV6-3 to TRBJ2-5; no firm D call. The TCR sequence derives from an adult who was a healthcare worker with PCR-confirmed SARS-CoV-2 infection or an uninfected control (not recorded which). The sample consisted of whole blood. The CDR3 nucleotides are TGTGCCAGCAGGAAGACTGGAAAAGAGACCCAGTACTTC. Its protein product is CASRKTGKETQYF.